Below are 18 T cell receptor beta chains sequenced from a single sample in a study of blood T cell repertoires in COVID-19. The data were produced by immunoSEQ multiplex PCR, yet TCRdb's version contains in-frame clones alone and is incomplete. The top ten clones hold 12% of a sample with about 120,000 clones, approximately 80% of them seen once. Input material: peripheral blood. Receptors were obtained from a human donor in a cohort sampled during active COVID-19.

This rearrangement joins TRBV18 to TRBJ2-6; no clear D. Trimming removed 3 bases from V and 1 base from J, with 7 bases in between. Looked up from germline, CDR1 is KGHSH and CDR2 is LQKENI. CDR3 size: 15 residues. The CDR3 reads CASSPMQSGANVLTF. The DNA of the CDR3 is TGTGCCAGCTCACCTATGCAGTCTGGGGCCAACGTCCTGACTTTC.

This clone was counted a few times. This chain joins TRBV7-2 and TRBJ2-7, with 10 nucleotides matching TRBD2. This CDR3 has 16 residues. The ends lost 0 bases at V and 3 bases at J; junction bases unmatched: 5. Per germline, CDR1 SGHTA and CDR2 FQGNSA. The CDR3 DNA reads as TGTGCCAGCAGCTTAGCCCCTAGCGGGGGTATCTACGAGCAGTACTTC. It is translated as CASSLAPSGGIYEQYF.

The chain couples TRBV4-3 to TRBJ2-2; TRBD2 matches 8 bases. This CDR3 is 14 amino acids long. The trim removed 3 bases at V and 6 bases at J, leaving 3 bases unmatched. Germline-derived CDR1 and CDR2 are LGHNA and YSLEER. As DNA, the CDR3 is TGCGCCAGCAGCCAGGGACTAGTGTCCGGGGAGCTGTTTTTT. This gives the protein CASSQGLVSGELFF.

This clone was seen once. V and J are TRBV9 and TRBJ2-2, with 8 bases matching TRBD2. This CDR3 spans 15 amino acids. V trimming: 4 bases; J trimming: 4 bases; junction bases outside the gene matches: 6. Germline loops: CDR1 SGDLS, CDR2 YYNGEE. The CDR3 spells CASSSGGGPTGELFF. In DNA, the CDR3 is TGTGCCAGCAGCTCGGGGGGGGGTCCCACCGGGGAGCTGTTTTTT.

This rearrangement joins TRBV5-6 to TRBJ2-7, with D possibly matching TRBD2 (6 bases). V was trimmed by 0 bases and J by 1 base, leaving 8 bases between them. The germline gives CDR1 SGHDT, CDR2 YYEEEE. The CDR3 totals 14 residues. CDR3 residues: CASSLAGTSYEQYF. In nucleotides, the CDR3 is TGTGCCAGCAGCTTGGCCGGGACTTCCTACGAGCAGTACTTC. Combining the CDR3 with reference TRBV5-6 and TRBJ2-7 gives the whole variable domain DAGVTQSPTHLIKTRGQQVTLRCSPKSGHDTVSWYQQALGQGPQFIFQYYEEEERQRGNFPDRFSGHQFPNYSSELNVNALLLGDSALYLCASSLAGTSYEQYFGPGTRLTVT.

V and J are TRBV4-2 and TRBJ2-1; TRBD2 matches at 8 bases. CDR3 length equals 15 residues. Looked up from germline, CDR1 is LGHNA and CDR2 is YNFKEQ. After removal of 1 base from V and 8 bases from J, the junction contained 7 bases not matched to a gene. CDR3 coding DNA: TGTGCCAGCAGCCAAGTAACGGGGGGGCTGGATGAGCAGTTCTTC. This sequence encodes CASSQVTGGLDEQFF.

The chain employs TRBV4-3 and TRBJ2-7, with D perhaps TRBD1 (5 bases). V lost 4 bases to trimming and J lost 6 bases, with 13 bases between them. There are 13 residues in the CDR3. Germline V gene data show CDR1 as LGHNA and CDR2 as YSLEER. CDR3 bases: TGCGCCAGCAGCCGAGAAACAGGTACCGAGCAGTACTTC. It translates to CASSRETGTEQYF.

This clone turned up a few times. The chain is built from TRBV7-2 and TRBJ1-1, with 9 bases fitting TRBD1. Germline values: CDR1 SGHTA, CDR2 FQGNSA. V trimming: 5 bases; J trimming: 4 bases; junction bases outside the gene matches: 11. The CDR3 totals 16 residues. This CDR3 reads CASSPPKTGGGTEAFF. Written as DNA, the CDR3 is TGTGCCAGCAGCCCTCCAAAGACAGGGGGGGGCACTGAAGCTTTCTTT.

The genes are TRBV7-2 and TRBJ2-3; 9 bases map to TRBD1. With V trimmed by 5 bases and J by 4 bases, 7 bases remained unmatched. Germline V gene data show CDR1 as SGHTA and CDR2 as FQGNSA. This CDR3 spans 15 amino acids. The CDR3 is CASSPQGQGADTQYF. CDR3 coding DNA: TGTGCCAGCAGCCCGCAGGGACAGGGCGCAGATACGCAGTATTTT. The variable domain in full, with the rest retrieved from reference TRBV7-2 and TRBJ2-3, is GAGVSQSPSNKVTEKGKDVELRCDPISGHTALYWYRQSLGQGLEFLIYFQGNSAPDKSGLPSDRFSAERTGGSVSTLTIQRTQQEDSAVYLCASSPQGQGADTQYFGPGTRLTVL.

This clone was observed many times. The V and J genes are TRBV15 and TRBJ1-1; D is unresolved. This CDR3 comprises 16 residues. Trimming shortened V by 3 bases and J by 1 base, and 15 bases separated the two germline ends. Looked up from germline, CDR1 is LNHNV and CDR2 is YYDKDF (reference sequence). This chain's CDR3 is CATSSGSRSGNTEAFF. The CDR3 DNA reads as TGTGCCACCAGCAGCGGAAGCAGGAGCGGGAACACTGAAGCTTTCTTT.

The count of this clone is one. This chain links TRBV5-1 with TRBJ2-1; the match to TRBD1 covers 7 bases. Looked up from germline, CDR1 is SGHRS and CDR2 is YFSETQ. The ends lost 4 bases at V and 9 bases at J; junction bases unmatched: 10. This CDR3 spans 14 amino acids. Written as DNA, the CDR3 is TGCGCCAGCAGCCCCCTCGAGGGGGCAGCTGAGCAGTTCTTC. It is translated as CASSPLEGAAEQFF.

The rearrangement uses TRBV19 and TRBJ2-3, with 7 bases aligning to TRBD1. The CDR3 is 15 residues long. The J segment lost 3 bases and the V segment lost 6 bases, leaving 9 bases of the junction unmatched. CDR1 LNHDA and CDR2 SQIVND come from the germline V gene (reference sequence). CDR3 sequence reads: CASSFRQGGTDTQYF. In nucleotides, the CDR3 is TGTGCCAGTAGCTTCAGACAGGGTGGGACAGATACGCAGTATTTT.

This clone was found once. The rearrangement uses TRBV6-6 and TRBJ2-7; TRBD1 might be the D (6 bases). Germline CDR1 reads MNHNY; CDR2 reads SVGAGI (reference sequence). The CDR3 totals 14 residues. V lost 5 bases, J lost 4 bases, and 15 bases lay in between. The CDR3 here is CASSVRDILYEQYF. The CDR3 DNA is TGTGCCAGCAGTGTACGGGACATTTTGTACGAGCAGTACTTC.

The rearrangement links TRBV12-3 or TRBV12-4 to TRBJ1-2; possibly TRBD1 for D (5 bases). The CDR3 totals 13 residues. The V gene lost 4 bases and the J gene lost 8 bases, with 14 bases spanning the gap. DNA of the CDR3: TGTGCCAGCAGTTATAACTTCGGGGGAGGCTACACCTTC. Translating gives CASSYNFGGGYTF.

The CDR3 coding sequence is TGTGCCAGCAGTTACAGGGGCGATGGCTACACCTTC. Translated: CASSYRGDGYTF. V usage is TRBV6-5 and J usage is TRBJ1-2, with TRBD1 as a possible D gene (5 bases). The CDR3 consists of 12 residues. From germline, CDR1 is MNHEY and CDR2 SVGAGI. V lost 2 bases to trimming and J lost 6 bases, with 7 bases between them.

V usage is TRBV2 and J usage is TRBJ2-4; D is possibly TRBD1 (6 bases). Trimming took off 3 bases at V and 8 bases at J, with 17 bases between the two ends. Per the germline V gene, CDR1 is SNHLY and CDR2 is FYNNEI. The CDR3 consists of 15 residues. CDR3 loop: CASSDFPNRVHIQYF. The CDR3 nucleotides read TGTGCCAGCAGTGATTTTCCGAACAGGGTGCACATTCAGTACTTC. The variable domain in full, completed from reference TRBV2 and TRBJ2-4, reads EPEVTQTPSHQVTQMGQEVILRCVPISNHLYFYWYRQILGQKVEFLVSFYNNEISEKSEIFDDQFSVERPDGSNFTLKIRSTKLEDSAMYFCASSDFPNRVHIQYFGAGTRLSVL.

CDR3 DNA: TGTGCCAGTACCTCACAGGGTTCCAGCTCCGGGGAGCTGTTTTTT. Encoded protein: CASTSQGSSSGELFF. The chain employs TRBV19 and TRBJ2-2; D may be TRBD1 (6 bases). Germline CDR1 is LNHDA and CDR2 is SQIVND (reference sequence). This CDR3 has 15 amino acids. The germline V and J ends were trimmed by 7 bases and 6 bases, with 18 bases remaining between them.

V usage is TRBV4-2 and J usage is TRBJ2-1, with 12 bases lining up with TRBD2. CDR1 LGHNA and CDR2 YNFKEQ come from the germline V gene. J lost 10 bases, V lost 1 base, and 11 bases had no gene match. CDR3 size: 17 residues. DNA of the CDR3: TGTGCCAGCAGCCAAGTGGCTAGCGGGGGGGCTATACGAGAGCAGTTCTTC. It codes for CASSQVASGGAIREQFF.